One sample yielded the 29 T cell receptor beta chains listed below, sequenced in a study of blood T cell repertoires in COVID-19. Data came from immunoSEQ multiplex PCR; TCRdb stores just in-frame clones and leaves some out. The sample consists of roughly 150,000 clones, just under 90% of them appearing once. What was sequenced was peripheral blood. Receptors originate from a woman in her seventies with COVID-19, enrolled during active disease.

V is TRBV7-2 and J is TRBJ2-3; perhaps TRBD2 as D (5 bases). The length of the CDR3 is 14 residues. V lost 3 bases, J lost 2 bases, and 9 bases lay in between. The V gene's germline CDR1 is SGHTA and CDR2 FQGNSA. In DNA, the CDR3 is TGTGCCAGCAGCTTTAACCTAGCCACAGATACGCAGTATTTT. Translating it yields CASSFNLATDTQYF.

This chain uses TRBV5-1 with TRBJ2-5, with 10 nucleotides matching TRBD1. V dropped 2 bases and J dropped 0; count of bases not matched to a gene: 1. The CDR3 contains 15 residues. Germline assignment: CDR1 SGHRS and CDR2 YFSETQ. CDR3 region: CASSFGQGDQETQYF. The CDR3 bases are TGCGCCAGCAGCTTTGGACAGGGGGACCAAGAGACCCAGTACTTC.

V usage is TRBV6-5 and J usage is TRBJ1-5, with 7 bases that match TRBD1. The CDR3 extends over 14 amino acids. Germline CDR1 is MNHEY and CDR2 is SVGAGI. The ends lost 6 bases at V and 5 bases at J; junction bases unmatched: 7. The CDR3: CASSPGQPDQPQHF. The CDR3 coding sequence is TGTGCCAGCAGCCCGGGACAGCCTGATCAGCCCCAGCATTTT.

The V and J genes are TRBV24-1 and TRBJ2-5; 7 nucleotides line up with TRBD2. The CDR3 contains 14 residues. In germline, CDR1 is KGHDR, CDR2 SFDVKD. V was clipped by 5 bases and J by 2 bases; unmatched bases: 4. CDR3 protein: CATSAIGGQETQYF. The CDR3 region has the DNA TGTGCCACCAGTGCCATCGGGGGGCAAGAGACCCAGTACTTC.

This chain's CDR3 is CASPKSHEQYF. Here the CDR3 DNA reads TGTGCCAGTCCTAAAAGCCACGAGCAGTACTTC. The chain links TRBV27 to TRBJ2-7, with unresolved D. Germline V lookup: CDR1 MNHEY, CDR2 SMNVEV (reference sequence). The CDR3 length is 11 residues. Trimming cost V 9 bases and J 5 bases, with 11 bases left between them.

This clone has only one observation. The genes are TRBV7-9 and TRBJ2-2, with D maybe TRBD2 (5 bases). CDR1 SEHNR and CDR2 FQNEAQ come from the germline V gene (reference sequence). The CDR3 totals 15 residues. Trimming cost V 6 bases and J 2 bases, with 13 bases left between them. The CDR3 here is CASSRGLGNTGELFF. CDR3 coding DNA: TGTGCCAGCAGTAGAGGACTGGGCAACACCGGGGAGCTGTTTTTT. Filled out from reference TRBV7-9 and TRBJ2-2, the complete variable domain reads DTGVSQNPRHKITKRGQNVTFRCDPISEHNRLYWYRQTLGQGPEFLTYFQNEAQLEKSRLLSDRFSAERPKGSFSTLEIQRTEQGDSAMYLCASSRGLGNTGELFFGEGSRLTVL.

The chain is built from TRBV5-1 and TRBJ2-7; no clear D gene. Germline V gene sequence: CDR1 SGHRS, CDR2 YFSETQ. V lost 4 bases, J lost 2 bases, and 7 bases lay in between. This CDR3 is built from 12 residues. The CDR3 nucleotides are TGCGCCAGCAGCCAATGGCCCTACGAGCAGTACTTC. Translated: CASSQWPYEQYF.

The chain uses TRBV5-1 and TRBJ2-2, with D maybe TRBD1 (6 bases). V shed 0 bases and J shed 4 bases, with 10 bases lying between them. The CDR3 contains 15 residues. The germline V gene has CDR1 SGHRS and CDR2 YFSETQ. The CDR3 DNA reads TGCGCCAGCAGCTTGGATGGGGGCGGCACCGGGGAGCTGTTTTTT. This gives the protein CASSLDGGGTGELFF.

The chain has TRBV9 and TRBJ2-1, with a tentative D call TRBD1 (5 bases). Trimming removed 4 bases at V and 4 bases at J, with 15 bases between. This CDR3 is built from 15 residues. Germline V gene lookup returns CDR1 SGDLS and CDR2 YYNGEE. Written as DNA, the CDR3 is TGTGCCAGCAGCCCCTCGGTAGGGGCTTACAATGAGCAGTTCTTC. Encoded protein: CASSPSVGAYNEQFF.

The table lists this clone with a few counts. The CDR3 sequence is CASNPGQGNFYGYTF. The DNA of the CDR3 is TGTGCCAGCAATCCGGGACAGGGGAATTTCTATGGCTACACCTTC. The rearrangement links TRBV2 to TRBJ1-2; 10 bases fit TRBD1. This CDR3 spans 15 amino acids. Germline V CDR1 and CDR2: SNHLY, FYNNEI. V trimming: 7 bases; J trimming: 4 bases; junction bases outside the gene matches: 9.

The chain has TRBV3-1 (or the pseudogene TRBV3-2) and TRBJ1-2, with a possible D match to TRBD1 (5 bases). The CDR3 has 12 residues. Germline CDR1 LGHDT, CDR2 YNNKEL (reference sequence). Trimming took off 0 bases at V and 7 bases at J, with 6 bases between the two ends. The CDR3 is CASSQDQGGYTF. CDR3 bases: TGTGCCAGCAGCCAAGATCAGGGTGGCTACACCTTC.

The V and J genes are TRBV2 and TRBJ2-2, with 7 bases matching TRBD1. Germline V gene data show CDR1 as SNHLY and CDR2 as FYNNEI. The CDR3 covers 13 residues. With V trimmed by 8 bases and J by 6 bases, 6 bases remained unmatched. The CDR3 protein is CASGEQGPGELFF. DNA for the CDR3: TGTGCCAGCGGGGAACAGGGGCCCGGGGAGCTGTTTTTT. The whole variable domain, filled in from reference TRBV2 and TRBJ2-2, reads EPEVTQTPSHQVTQMGQEVILRCVPISNHLYFYWYRQILGQKVEFLVSFYNNEISEKSEIFDDQFSVERPDGSNFTLKIRSTKLEDSAMYFCASGEQGPGELFFGEGSRLTVL.

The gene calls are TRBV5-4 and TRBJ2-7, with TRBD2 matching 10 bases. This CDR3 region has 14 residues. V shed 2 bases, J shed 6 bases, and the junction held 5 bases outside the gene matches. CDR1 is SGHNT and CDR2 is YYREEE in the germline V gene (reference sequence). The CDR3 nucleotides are TGTGCCAGCAGCTTAGCGGGGGGGCACCGCGAGCAGTACTTC. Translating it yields CASSLAGGHREQYF.

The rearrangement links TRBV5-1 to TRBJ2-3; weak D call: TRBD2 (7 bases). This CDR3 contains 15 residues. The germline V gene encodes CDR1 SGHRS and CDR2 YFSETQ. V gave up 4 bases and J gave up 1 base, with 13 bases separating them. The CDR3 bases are TGCGCCAGCAGCCCCCTCGGGGGGCGCACAGATACGCAGTATTTT. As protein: CASSPLGGRTDTQYF.

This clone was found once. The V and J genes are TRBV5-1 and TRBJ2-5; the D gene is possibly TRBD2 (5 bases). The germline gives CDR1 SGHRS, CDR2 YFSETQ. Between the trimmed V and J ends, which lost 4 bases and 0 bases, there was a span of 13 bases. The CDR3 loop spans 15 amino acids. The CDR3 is CASSPLSGNQETQYF. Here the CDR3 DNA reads TGCGCCAGCAGCCCACTTTCGGGGAACCAAGAGACCCAGTACTTC.

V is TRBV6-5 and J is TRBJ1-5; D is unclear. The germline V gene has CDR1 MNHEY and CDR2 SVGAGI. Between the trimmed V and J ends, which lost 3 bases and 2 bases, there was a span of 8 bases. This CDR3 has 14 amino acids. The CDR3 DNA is TGTGCCAGCAGTTATAGGGAGGGCAATCAGCCCCAGCATTTT. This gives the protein CASSYREGNQPQHF.

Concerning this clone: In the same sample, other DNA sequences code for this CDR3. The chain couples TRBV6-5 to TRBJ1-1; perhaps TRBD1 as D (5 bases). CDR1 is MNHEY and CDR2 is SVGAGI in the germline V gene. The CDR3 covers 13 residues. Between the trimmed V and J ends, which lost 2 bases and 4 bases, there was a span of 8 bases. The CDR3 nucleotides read TGTGCCAGCAGTTACCCCGGGGGCACTGAAGCTTTCTTT. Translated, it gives CASSYPGGTEAFF.

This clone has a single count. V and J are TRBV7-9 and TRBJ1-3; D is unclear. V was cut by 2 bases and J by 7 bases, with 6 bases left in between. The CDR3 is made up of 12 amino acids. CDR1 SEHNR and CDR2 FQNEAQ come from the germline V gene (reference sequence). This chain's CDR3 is CASSLSRNTIYF. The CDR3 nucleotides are TGTGCCAGCAGCTTATCCAGGAACACCATATATTTT.

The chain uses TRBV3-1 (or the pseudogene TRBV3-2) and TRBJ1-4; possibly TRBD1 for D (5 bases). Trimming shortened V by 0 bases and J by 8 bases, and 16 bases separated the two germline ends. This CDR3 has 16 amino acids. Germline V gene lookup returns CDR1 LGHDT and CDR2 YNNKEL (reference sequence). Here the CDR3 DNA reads TGTGCCAGCAGCCAAGATCTTCGGGGGGGACGGGAAAAACTGTTTTTT. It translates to CASSQDLRGGREKLFF.

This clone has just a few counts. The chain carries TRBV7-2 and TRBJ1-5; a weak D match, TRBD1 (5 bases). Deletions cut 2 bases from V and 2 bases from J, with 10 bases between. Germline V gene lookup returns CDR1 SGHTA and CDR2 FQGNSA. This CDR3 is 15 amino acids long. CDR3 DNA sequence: TGTGCCAGCAGCTTATACGGGGGAGGCAATCAGCCCCAGCATTTT. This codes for CASSLYGGGNQPQHF.

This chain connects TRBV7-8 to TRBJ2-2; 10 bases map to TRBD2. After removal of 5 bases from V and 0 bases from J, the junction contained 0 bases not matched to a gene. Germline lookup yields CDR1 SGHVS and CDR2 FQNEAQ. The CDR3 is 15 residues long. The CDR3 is CASSTSGANTGELFF. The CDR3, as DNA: TGTGCCAGCAGCACTAGCGGGGCGAACACCGGGGAGCTGTTTTTT.

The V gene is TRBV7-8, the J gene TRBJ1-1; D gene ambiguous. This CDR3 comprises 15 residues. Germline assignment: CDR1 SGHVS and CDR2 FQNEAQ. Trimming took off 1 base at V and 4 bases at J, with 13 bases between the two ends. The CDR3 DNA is TGTGCCAGCAGCTTAGAGGGCCCGAGGGCCACTGAAGCTTTCTTT. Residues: CASSLEGPRATEAFF.

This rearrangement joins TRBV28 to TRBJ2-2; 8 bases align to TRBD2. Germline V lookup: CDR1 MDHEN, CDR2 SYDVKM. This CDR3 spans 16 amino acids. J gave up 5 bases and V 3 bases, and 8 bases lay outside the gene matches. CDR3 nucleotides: TGTGCCAGCAGTTTGTCCCGGGGGGGCGGGACCGGGGAGCTGTTTTTT. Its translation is CASSLSRGGGTGELFF.

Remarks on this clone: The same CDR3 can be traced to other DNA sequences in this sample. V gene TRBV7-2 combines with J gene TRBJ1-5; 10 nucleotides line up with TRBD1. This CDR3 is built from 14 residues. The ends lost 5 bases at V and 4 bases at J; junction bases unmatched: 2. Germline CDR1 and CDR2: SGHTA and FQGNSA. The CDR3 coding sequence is TGTGCCAGCAGCCCGGGACAGGGGAATCAGCCCCAGCATTTT. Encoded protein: CASSPGQGNQPQHF.

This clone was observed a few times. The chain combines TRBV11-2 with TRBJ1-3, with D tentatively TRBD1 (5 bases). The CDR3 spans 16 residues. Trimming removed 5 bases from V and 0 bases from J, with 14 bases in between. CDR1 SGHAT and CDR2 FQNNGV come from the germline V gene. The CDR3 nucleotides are TGTGCCAGCAGCCTTGACAGAAGGAGCTCTGGAAACACCATATATTTT. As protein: CASSLDRRSSGNTIYF.

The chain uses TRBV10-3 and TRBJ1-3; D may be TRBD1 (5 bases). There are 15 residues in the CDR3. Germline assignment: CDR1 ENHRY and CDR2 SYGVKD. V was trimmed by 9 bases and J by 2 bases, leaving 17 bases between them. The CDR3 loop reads CAIFRETSAGNTIYF. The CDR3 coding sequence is TGTGCCATTTTCAGGGAAACGAGCGCTGGAAACACCATATATTTT.

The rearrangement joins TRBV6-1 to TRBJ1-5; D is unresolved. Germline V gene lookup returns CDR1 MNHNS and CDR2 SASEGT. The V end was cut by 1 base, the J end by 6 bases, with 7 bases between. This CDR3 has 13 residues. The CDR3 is CASSEVEGQPQHF. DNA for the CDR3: TGTGCCAGCAGTGAAGTTGAGGGTCAGCCCCAGCATTTT.

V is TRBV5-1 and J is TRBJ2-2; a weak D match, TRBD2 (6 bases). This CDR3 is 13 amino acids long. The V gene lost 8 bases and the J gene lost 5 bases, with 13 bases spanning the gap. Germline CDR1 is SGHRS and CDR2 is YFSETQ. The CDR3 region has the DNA TGCGCCAGTAGGGTGGCGGGGACCGGGGAGCTGTTTTTT. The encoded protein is CASRVAGTGELFF.

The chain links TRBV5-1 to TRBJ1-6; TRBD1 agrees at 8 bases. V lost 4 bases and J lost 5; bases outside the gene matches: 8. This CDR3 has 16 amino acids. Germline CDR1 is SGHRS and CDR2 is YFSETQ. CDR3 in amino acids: CASSRRTGLDNSPLHF. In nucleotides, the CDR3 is TGCGCCAGCAGCAGAAGGACAGGGTTGGATAATTCACCCCTCCACTTT.